This T cell receptor beta chain was captured by sequencing in a study of CD8 T cells in Susac syndrome. The V and J ends lost 2 bases and 9 bases respectively, with 11 bases between them. Looked up from germline, CDR1 is SGHAT and CDR2 is FQDESV (reference sequence). The CDR3 runs to 13 residues. Random hexamers primed reverse transcription of about 0.5 to 1 ug RNA. Each CDR3 protein is one row after TCRdb ran MiXCR on the immunoSEQ multiplex PCR reads. The top ten hold over 0.11% of the sample, which has 150,000 to 200,000 distinct CDR3 sequences, just under 95% seen once. Sequenced sample: CD4+ T cells from PBMCs. This receptor was obtained from a human donor in good health. The chain recombines TRBV11-1 with TRBJ2-1; D uncertain. The CDR3 sequence is CASSLHLLAEQFF. In DNA, the CDR3 is TGTGCCAGCAGCTTACACCTCCTTGCTGAGCAGTTCTTC.